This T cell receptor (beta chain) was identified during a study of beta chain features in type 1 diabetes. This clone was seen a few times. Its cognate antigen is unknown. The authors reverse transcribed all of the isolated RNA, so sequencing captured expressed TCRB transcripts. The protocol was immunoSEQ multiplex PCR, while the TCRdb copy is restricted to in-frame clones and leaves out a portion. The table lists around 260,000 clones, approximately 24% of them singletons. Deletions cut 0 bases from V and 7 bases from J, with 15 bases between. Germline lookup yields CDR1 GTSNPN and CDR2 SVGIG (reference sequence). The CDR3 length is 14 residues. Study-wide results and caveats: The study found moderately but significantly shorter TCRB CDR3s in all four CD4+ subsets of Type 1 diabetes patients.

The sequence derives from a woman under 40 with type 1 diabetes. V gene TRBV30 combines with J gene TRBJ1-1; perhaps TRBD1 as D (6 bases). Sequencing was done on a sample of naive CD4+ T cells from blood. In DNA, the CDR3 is TGTGCCTGGAGTGTTAAGATGGGGGCTGGTGAAGCTTTCTTT. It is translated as CAWSVKMGAGEAFF.